This T cell receptor (beta chain) was identified during a study of cytomegalovirus exposure and HLA in healthy donors. Study-wide findings and caveats: Across donors, presence/absence analyses took sequencing depth to be roughly uniform.

The germline CDR1 and CDR2 sequences are LNHNV and YYDKDF (reference sequence). The junction had 3 bases not matched to a gene; V was cut back by 1 base and J by 0 bases. This CDR3 contains 17 residues. With 60 Vbeta and 13 Jbeta primers, the PCR was carried out. Sequencing used immunoSEQ multiplex PCR; TCRdb keeps in-frame clones, though not all of them. In the table there are roughly 140,000 clones, roughly 85% of which are singletons. On this clone: Its matching antigen is unknown.

This clonotype was sampled from a male donor in good health and CMV-seronegative. The chain carries TRBV15 and TRBJ2-2, with 9 nucleotides matching TRBD2. The sequenced material came from PBMCs. CDR3 residues: CATSRGASGTNTGELFF. In DNA, the CDR3 is TGTGCCACCAGCAGAGGTGCTAGCGGGACGAACACCGGGGAGCTGTTTTTT.